This T cell receptor (beta chain) was sequenced during a study of T cells after yellow fever vaccination. General study results and limits: Weaker overall was a secondary response that nonetheless peaked faster, on day 5 versus 15.

In the case of this clonotype: The antigen is undetermined.

The CDR3 totals 16 residues. V lost 4 bases and J lost 4; bases outside the gene matches: 8. By 5'RACE template switching, TCR cDNA was produced, with a universal primer site and UMIs added in the process. TCRdb re-called the 5' RACE reads through MiXCR, storing one row per CDR3 protein. The repertoire includes approximately 550,000 distinct CDR3 sequences, 13% of them detected once, and more than 13% sits in the top ten. The chain is built from TRBV12-3 or TRBV12-4 and TRBJ2-7, with TRBD2 matching 12 bases. This sample comprised PBMCs, obtained on the day of the yellow fever booster vaccination. This receptor was taken from a young man who received the YFV17D yellow fever vaccine. The CDR3: CASSYPLTSGSYEQYF. Written as DNA, the CDR3 is TGTGCCAGCAGTTACCCATTGACTAGCGGGAGTTACGAGCAGTACTTC.